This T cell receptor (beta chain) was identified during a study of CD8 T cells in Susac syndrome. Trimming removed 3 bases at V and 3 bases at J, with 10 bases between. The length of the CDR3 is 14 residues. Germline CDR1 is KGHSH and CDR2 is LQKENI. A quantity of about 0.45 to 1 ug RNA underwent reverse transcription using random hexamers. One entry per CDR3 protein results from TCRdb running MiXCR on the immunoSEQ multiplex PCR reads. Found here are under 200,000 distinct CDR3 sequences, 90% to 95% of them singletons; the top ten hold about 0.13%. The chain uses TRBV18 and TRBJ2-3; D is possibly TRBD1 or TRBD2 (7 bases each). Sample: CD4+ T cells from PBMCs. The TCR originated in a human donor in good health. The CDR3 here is CASSPQGGTDTQYF. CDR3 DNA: TGTGCCAGCTCACCGCAGGGGGGGACAGATACGCAGTATTTT.